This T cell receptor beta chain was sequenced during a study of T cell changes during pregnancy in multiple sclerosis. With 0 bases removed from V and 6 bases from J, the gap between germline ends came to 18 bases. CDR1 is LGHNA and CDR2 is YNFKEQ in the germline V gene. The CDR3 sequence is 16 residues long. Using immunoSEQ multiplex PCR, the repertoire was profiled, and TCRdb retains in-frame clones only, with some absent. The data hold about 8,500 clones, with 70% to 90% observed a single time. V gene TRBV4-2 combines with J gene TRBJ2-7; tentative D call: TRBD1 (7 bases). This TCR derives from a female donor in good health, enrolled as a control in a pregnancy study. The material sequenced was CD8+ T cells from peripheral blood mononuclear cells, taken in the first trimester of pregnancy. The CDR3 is CASSQDLEGAAGEQYF. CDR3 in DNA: TGTGCCAGCAGCCAAGATTTGGAGGGGGCGGCGGGCGAGCAGTACTTC.